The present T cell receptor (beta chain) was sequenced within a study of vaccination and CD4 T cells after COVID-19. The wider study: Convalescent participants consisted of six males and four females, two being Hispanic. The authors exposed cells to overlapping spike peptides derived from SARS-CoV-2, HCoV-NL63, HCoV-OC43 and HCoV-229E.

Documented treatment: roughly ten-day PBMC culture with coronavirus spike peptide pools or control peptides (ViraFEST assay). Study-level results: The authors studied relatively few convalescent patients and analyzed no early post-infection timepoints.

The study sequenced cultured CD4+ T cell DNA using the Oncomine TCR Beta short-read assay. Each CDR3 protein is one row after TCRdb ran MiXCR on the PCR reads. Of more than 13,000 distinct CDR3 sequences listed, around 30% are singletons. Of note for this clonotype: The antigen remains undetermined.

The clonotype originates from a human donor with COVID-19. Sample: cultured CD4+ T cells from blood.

Here the CDR3 DNA reads TGTGCCAGCAGGGCCGGGACTATCACCGGGGAGCTGTTTTTT. Translated, it gives CASRAGTITGELFF. The chain combines TRBV2 with TRBJ2-2, with 7 bases fitting TRBD2. Germline CDR1 reads SNHLY; CDR2 reads FYNNEI. After removal of 6 bases from V and 4 bases from J, the junction contained 5 bases not matched to a gene. The CDR3 loop spans 14 amino acids.